This TCR beta chain was identified during a study of T cell responses to AZD1222 COVID-19 vaccine. Overall study findings and caveats: Across the whole spike, CD4 TCRs peaked at regions 160-218 and 743-854.

This CDR3 region has 15 residues. Germline V lookup: CDR1 SGHRS, CDR2 YFSETQ. Germline trimming cut 3 bases from V and 6 bases from J; bases unmatched to any gene: 8. Clones were sequenced by immunoSEQ multiplex PCR, and TCRdb holds only the in-frame ones, with some missing. The sample contains 100,000 or so clones, over 75% of which appear only once. About this clone: Its target is not known.

Sample: peripheral blood, taken 28 days after the second AZD1222 dose. V and J are TRBV5-1 and TRBJ1-2; TRBD1 agrees at 10 bases. The TCR was taken from an adult who received the AZD1222 COVID-19 vaccine. CDR3 protein: CASSWTGGEVNGYTF. The DNA of the CDR3 is TGCGCCAGCAGCTGGACAGGGGGTGAAGTGAATGGCTACACCTTC.